The rows below give T cell receptor beta chains drawn from one sample of a study of CD8 T cells in ankylosing spondylitis. TCRdb re-analysed the 5' RACE reads in MiXCR, keeping a single row per CDR3 protein. This sample has 450,000 to 550,000 distinct CDR3 sequences; approximately 5.3% occur once, and the top ten carry 3% to 4%. Sequencing was done on a sample of blood, either unsorted or a sorted T cell fraction (not recorded which). The receptors derive from a male donor with ankylosing spondylitis. Each CDR3 is given with its conserved first and last residue. Fields, in order: V gene, clone size, D gene, J gene, CDR3 protein, CDR3 DNA. A D gene is named only where the DNA matches it firmly. The listing skips clone size in some rows; elsewhere it reads once, few, many or a size class.

>TRBV7-9|many|TRBD2|TRBJ2-1
CASSLTSGRLNEQFF
TGTGCCAGCAGCCTGACTAGCGGGAGACTGAATGAGCAGTTCTTC
>TRBV7-2|many|.|TRBJ1-2
CASSLAPWTVFDGYTF
TGTGCCAGCAGCTTAGCCCCGTGGACAGTGTTCGATGGCTACACCTTC
>TRBV5-5|many|TRBD2|TRBJ2-1
CASSLGSAGLGYNEQFF
TGTGCCAGCAGCCTGGGGTCGGCGGGACTAGGGTACAATGAGCAGTTCTTC
>TRBV4-3|many|.|TRBJ1-2
CASSQDRGTGYTF
TGCGCCAGCAGCCAAGATAGGGGGACCGGCTACACCTTC
>TRBV14|.|.|TRBJ2-1
CASSHRAGGGEQFF
TGTGCCAGCAGCCATCGGGCCGGAGGGGGTGAGCAGTTCTTC
>TRBV6-1|many|.|TRBJ2-1
CASSPTRGSYNEQFF
TGTGCCAGCAGCCCAACTAGGGGCTCCTACAATGAGCAGTTCTTC
>TRBV28|many|.|TRBJ2-5
CASSSLPRETQYF
TGTGCCAGCAGTTCCCTCCCCCGAGAGACCCAGTACTTC
>TRBV12-3/TRBV12-4|many|TRBD1|TRBJ2-7
CASSQTPGQGSYEQYF
TGTGCCAGCAGCCAAACCCCGGGACAGGGCTCCTACGAGCAGTACTTC
>TRBV12-3/TRBV12-4|many|TRBD1|TRBJ2-3
CASRGQAILYF
TGTGCCAGCAGAGGACAGGCGATTCTGTATTTT
>TRBV28|many|.|TRBJ1-1
CASTSLPVMNTEAFF
TGTGCCAGCACCTCCTTACCGGTGATGAACACTGAAGCTTTCTTT
>TRBV5-1|many|.|TRBJ2-5
CASSLGGEETQYF
TGCGCCAGCAGCTTGGGAGGGGAAGAGACCCAGTACTTC
>TRBV20-1|many|.|TRBJ1-5
CSAKWTPNQPQHF
TGCAGTGCTAAGTGGACTCCCAATCAGCCCCAGCATTTT
>TRBV6-7|many|.|TRBJ1-6
CASSGGCGADSPLHF
TGTGCCAGCAGTGGGGGGTGTGGGGCAGATTCACCCCTCCACTTT
>TRBV7-8|many|.|TRBJ2-2
CASSPPSMNTGELFF
TGTGCCAGCAGCCCCCCATCTATGAACACCGGGGAGCTGTTTTTT
>TRBV24-1|.|.|TRBJ2-1
CATSVLLKVLSSYNEQFF
TGTGCCACCAGTGTACTCCTCAAGGTTCTCTCCTCCTACAATGAGCAGTTCTTC
>TRBV15|many|.|TRBJ2-2
CATSRDLETGELFF
TGTGCCACCAGCAGAGATCTCGAGACCGGGGAGCTGTTTTTT
>TRBV5-1|many|.|TRBJ1-1
CASSLDGGVGTEAFF
TGCGCCAGCAGCTTGGATGGGGGTGTGGGCACTGAAGCTTTCTTT
>TRBV5-6|many|TRBD1|TRBJ2-5
CASSRQGIGTQYF
TGTGCCAGCAGCCGACAGGGGATCGGGACCCAGTACTTC
>TRBV15|many|TRBD1|TRBJ2-7
CATGTGRSYEQYF
TGTGCCACCGGGACAGGGAGATCCTACGAGCAGTACTTC
>TRBV7-9|many|.|TRBJ2-7
CASSSRDGSSYEQYF
TGTGCCAGCAGCTCTCGGGACGGGAGCTCCTACGAGCAGTACTTC
>TRBV9|many|.|TRBJ1-4
CASSTSAEKLFF
TGTGCCAGCAGCACTTCTGCTGAAAAACTGTTTTTT
>TRBV20-1|many|TRBD1|TRBJ2-7
CSATTAGTGSYEQYF
TGCAGTGCTACTACCGCCGGGACAGGTTCCTACGAGCAGTACTTC
>TRBV10-3|many|.|TRBJ2-1
CAISESSLGPSSDSREQFF
TGTGCCATCAGTGAGTCGAGTTTGGGTCCCTCTAGCGATTCACGGGAGCAGTTCTTC
>TRBV27|many|.|TRBJ2-7
CASSLVGLGSYEQYF
TGTGCCAGCAGTTTAGTCGGCCTGGGCTCCTACGAGCAGTACTTC
>TRBV12-3/TRBV12-4|many|.|TRBJ1-2
CASSFRDFSNGYTF
TGTGCCAGCAGTTTCAGGGACTTCTCGAATGGCTACACCTTC